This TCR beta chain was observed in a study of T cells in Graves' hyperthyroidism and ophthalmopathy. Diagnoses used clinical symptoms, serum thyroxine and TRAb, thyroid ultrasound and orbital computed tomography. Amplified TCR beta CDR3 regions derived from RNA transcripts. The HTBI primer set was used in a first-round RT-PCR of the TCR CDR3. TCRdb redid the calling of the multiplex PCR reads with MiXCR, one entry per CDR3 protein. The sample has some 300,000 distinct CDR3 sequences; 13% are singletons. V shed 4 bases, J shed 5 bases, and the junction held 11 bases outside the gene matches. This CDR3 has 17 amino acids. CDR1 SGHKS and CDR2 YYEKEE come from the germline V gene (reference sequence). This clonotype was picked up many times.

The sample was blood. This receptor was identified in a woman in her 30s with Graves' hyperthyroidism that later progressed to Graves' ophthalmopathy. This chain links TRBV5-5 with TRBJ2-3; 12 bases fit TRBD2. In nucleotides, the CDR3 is TGTGCCAGCAGCGAGACCGCTAGCGGGAGGGGTGTAGATACGCAGTATTTT. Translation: CASSETASGRGVDTQYF.